This T cell receptor (beta chain) derives from a study of beta chain features in type 1 diabetes. Study information: Patients shared similar age, gender and cell yields with healthy donors.

A single heparinised blood sample, averaging approximately 0.12 L, was obtained per donor. V trimming: 5 bases; J trimming: 5 bases; junction bases outside the gene matches: 5. The CDR3 extends over 13 amino acids. Per germline, CDR1 SGHTA and CDR2 FQGNSA. Study outcomes and limitations: Researchers report that Type 1 diabetes patients had moderately but significantly shorter TCRB CDR3s across all four CD4+ subsets. Relative to healthy donors, patients appeared to have naive, central memory and Treg TCRB repertoires that were more similar.

The isolated RNA, all of it, was reverse transcribed, so expressed TCRB transcripts were what got sequenced. Assay used: immunoSEQ multiplex PCR; TCRdb lists only in-frame clones, some missing. The repertoire holds nearly 350,000 clones, with around 9.7% as singletons. This clone was seen a handful of times. No antigen is known for it. This chain uses TRBV7-2 with TRBJ2-5; 7 positions agree with TRBD1. Material: central memory CD4+ T cells from blood. This clonotype was obtained from a man aged 30-40 years with type 1 diabetes. The CDR3 DNA follows: TGTGCCAGCAGCGTACAGGGGATGGAGACCCAGTACTTC. Translated, it gives CASSVQGMETQYF. The full variable domain, its missing parts supplied by reference TRBV7-2 and TRBJ2-5, is GAGVSQSPSNKVTEKGKDVELRCDPISGHTALYWYRQSLGQGLEFLIYFQGNSAPDKSGLPSDRFSAERTGGSVSTLTIQRTQQEDSAVYLCASSVQGMETQYFGPGTRLLVL.